Shown below are 8 T cell receptor beta chains from a single sample sequenced in a study of neurological immune-mediated disorders. TCRdb reanalysed the 5' RACE reads using MiXCR and keeps one entry per CDR3 protein. This repertoire shows 60,000 or so distinct CDR3 sequences, approximately 10% found once; its top ten account for less than 2%. The sequencing input was PBMCs. These receptor sequences come from a man in his sixties in good health.

This clonotype was detected ten times or more. This chain uses TRBV4-3 with TRBJ2-6, with D hard to call. Deletions cut 4 bases from V and 4 bases from J, with 14 bases between. From germline, CDR1 is LGHNA and CDR2 YSLEER. This CDR3 is built from 16 residues. The CDR3 protein is CASSREPPSGANVLTF. For the CDR3, the DNA is TGCGCCAGCAGCCGGGAACCGCCCTCCGGGGCCAACGTCCTGACTTTC.

As regards this clonotype: This sequence may be a read error, since a much larger clone differs from it by one base. The chain employs TRBV7-2 and TRBJ2-1; 7 positions match TRBD1. In germline, CDR1 is SGHTA, CDR2 FQGNSA. The CDR3 contains 18 residues. CDR3 residues: CVSSGLLKQGSSYNEQFF. CDR3 nucleotide sequence: TGTGTCAGCAGCGGCCTTTTAAAACAGGGGAGCTCCTACAATGAGCAGTTCTTC.

This clonotype was observed at least ten times. The chain has TRBV18 and TRBJ1-5; the D gene is possibly TRBD1 (5 bases). V was shortened by 5 bases and J by 7 bases, with 12 bases between the two germline ends. The CDR3 spans 13 residues. Germline V gene lookup returns CDR1 KGHSH and CDR2 LQKENI. CDR3 in amino acids: CASSEGRDQPQHF. The DNA for the CDR3 is TGTGCCAGCTCAGAGGGCAGGGACCAGCCCCAGCATTTT.

This clonotype was detected ten times or more. This chain connects TRBV6-5 to TRBJ1-2; a weak D match, TRBD1 (5 bases). Germline CDR1 is MNHEY and CDR2 is SVGAGI. The V end lost 2 bases, the J end lost 7 bases, and 11 bases lay between the germline ends. CDR3 size: 13 residues. CDR3: CASSYGREGGYTF. The CDR3 DNA reads as TGTGCCAGCAGTTACGGCAGGGAAGGTGGCTACACCTTC.

This clonotype appeared many times. The chain joins TRBV5-1 to TRBJ2-1, with 14 bases fitting TRBD2. The CDR3 covers 15 residues. From germline, CDR1 is SGHRS and CDR2 YFSETQ. The V segment lost 4 bases and the J segment 10 bases; nucleotides outside the gene matches: 7. This CDR3 is CASSGGTSGGGEQFF. CDR3 sequence (DNA): TGCGCCAGCAGCGGCGGGACTAGCGGGGGAGGAGAGCAGTTCTTC. Drawing the rest from reference TRBV5-1 and TRBJ2-1, the complete variable domain is KAGVTQTPRYLIKTRGQQVTLSCSPISGHRSVSWYQQTPGQGLQFLFEYFSETQRNKGNFPGRFSGRQFSNSRSEMNVSTLELGDSALYLCASSGGTSGGGEQFFGPGTRLTVL.

This clonotype occurred many times. The chain joins TRBV5-1 to TRBJ2-3; D is unresolved. V lost 0 bases, J lost 0 bases, and 5 bases lay in between. CDR3 size: 14 residues. Germline loops: CDR1 SGHRS, CDR2 YFSETQ. CDR3 loop: CASSLDTSTDTQYF. Here the CDR3 DNA reads TGCGCCAGCAGCTTGGATACTAGCACAGATACGCAGTATTTT.

In its sample, this clonotype was seen once. V usage is TRBV6-2 or TRBV6-3 and J usage is TRBJ2-1, with D unresolved. Germline CDR1 and CDR2: MNHEY and SVGEGT. The CDR3 consists of 12 residues. The ends were cut back, 7 bases at V and 10 bases at J, with 14 bases in the middle. CDR3 sequence reads: CASNNRVGEQFF. CDR3 in DNA: TGTGCCAGCAATAATCGGGTAGGAGAGCAGTTCTTC.

This clonotype appeared many times. The V call is TRBV19, the J call TRBJ1-1, with D hard to call. This CDR3 comprises 13 residues. Germline CDR1 and CDR2: LNHDA and SQIVND (reference sequence). V was cut by 6 bases and J by 1 base, with 9 bases left in between. CDR3 in DNA: TGTGCCAGTAGGTGGGATGAGAACACTGAAGCTTTCTTT. Residues: CASRWDENTEAFF.